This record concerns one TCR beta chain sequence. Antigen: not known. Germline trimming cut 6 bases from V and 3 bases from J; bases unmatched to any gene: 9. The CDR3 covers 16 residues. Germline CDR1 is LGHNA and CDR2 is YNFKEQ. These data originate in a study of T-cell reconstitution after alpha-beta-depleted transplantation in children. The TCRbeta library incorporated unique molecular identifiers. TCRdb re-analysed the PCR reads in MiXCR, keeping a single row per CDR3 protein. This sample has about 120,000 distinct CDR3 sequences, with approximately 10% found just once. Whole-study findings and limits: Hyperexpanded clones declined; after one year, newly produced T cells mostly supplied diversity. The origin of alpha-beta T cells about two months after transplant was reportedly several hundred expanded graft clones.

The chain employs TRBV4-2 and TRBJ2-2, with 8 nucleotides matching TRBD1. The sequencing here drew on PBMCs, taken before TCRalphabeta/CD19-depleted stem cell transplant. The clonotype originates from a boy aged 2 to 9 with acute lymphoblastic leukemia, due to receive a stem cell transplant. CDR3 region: CASSRRTGQDTGELFF. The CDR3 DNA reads TGTGCCAGCAGTCGTCGGACAGGGCAGGACACCGGGGAGCTGTTTTTT.